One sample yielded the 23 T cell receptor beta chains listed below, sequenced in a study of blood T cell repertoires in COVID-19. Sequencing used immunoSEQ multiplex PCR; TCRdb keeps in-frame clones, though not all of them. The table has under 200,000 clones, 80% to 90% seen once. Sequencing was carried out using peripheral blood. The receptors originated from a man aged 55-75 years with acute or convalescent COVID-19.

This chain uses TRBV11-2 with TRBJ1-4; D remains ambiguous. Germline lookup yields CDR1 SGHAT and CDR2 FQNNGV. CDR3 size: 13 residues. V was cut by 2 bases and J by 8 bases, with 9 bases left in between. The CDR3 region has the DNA TGTGCCAGCAGCTTACGGGAGGACGAAAAACTGTTTTTT. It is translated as CASSLREDEKLFF.

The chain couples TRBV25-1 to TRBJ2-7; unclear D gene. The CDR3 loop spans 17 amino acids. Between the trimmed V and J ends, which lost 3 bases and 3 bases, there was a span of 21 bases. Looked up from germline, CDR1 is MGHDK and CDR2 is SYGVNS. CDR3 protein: CASSDHSLESRVYEQYF. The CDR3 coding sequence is TGTGCCAGCAGTGATCATTCCCTGGAGAGCCGAGTCTACGAGCAGTACTTC.

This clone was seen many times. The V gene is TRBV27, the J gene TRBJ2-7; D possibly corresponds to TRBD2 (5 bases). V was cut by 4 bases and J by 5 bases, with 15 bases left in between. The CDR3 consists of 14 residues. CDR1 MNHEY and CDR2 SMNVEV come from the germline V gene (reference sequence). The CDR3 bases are TGTGCCAGCAGTTCGCGAAGCGGCCTCGACGAGCAGTACTTC. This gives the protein CASSSRSGLDEQYF.

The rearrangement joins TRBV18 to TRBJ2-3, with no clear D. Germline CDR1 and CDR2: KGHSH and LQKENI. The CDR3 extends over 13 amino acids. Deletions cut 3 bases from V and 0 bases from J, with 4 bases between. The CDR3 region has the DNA TGTGCCAGCTCACCCACTAGCACAGATACGCAGTATTTT. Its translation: CASSPTSTDTQYF.

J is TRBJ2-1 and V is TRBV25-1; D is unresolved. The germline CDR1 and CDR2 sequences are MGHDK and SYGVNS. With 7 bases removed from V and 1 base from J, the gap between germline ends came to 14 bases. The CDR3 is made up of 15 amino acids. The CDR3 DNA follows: TGTGCCAGCACCCCCGCAGGAAGGTCCTACAATGAGCAGTTCTTC. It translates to CASTPAGRSYNEQFF.

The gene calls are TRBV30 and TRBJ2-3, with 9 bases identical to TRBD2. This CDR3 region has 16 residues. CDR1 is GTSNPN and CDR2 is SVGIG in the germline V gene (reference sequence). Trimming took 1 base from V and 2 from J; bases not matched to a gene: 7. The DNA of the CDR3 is TGTGCCTGGAGTGCGCTAGCGGGGACCCACACAGATACGCAGTATTTT. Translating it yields CAWSALAGTHTDTQYF.

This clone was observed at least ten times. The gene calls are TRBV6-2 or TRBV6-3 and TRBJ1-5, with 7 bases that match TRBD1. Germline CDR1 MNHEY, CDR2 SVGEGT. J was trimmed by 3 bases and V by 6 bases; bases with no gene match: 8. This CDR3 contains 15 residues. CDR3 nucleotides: TGTGCCAGCAGCCCCGGGACAGCCGACAATCAGCCCCAGCATTTT. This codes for CASSPGTADNQPQHF.

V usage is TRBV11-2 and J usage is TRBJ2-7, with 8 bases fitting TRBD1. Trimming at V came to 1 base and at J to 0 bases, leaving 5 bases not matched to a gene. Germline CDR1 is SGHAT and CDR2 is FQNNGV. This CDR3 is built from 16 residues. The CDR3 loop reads CASSLGGTGSSYEQYF. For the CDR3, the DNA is TGTGCCAGCAGCTTAGGCGGGACAGGCAGCTCCTACGAGCAGTACTTC.

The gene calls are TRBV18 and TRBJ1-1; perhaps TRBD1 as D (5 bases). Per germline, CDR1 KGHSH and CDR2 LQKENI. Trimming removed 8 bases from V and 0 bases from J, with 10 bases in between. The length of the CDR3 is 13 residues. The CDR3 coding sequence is TGTGCCAGCCGGGGGATTTTGAACACTGAAGCTTTCTTT. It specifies CASRGILNTEAFF.

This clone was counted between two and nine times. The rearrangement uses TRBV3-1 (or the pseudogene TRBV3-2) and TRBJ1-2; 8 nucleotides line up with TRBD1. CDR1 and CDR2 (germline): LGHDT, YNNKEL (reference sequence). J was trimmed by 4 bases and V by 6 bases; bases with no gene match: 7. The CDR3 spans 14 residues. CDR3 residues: CASRPTGESYGYTF. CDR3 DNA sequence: TGTGCCAGCAGGCCGACAGGGGAATCCTATGGCTACACCTTC.

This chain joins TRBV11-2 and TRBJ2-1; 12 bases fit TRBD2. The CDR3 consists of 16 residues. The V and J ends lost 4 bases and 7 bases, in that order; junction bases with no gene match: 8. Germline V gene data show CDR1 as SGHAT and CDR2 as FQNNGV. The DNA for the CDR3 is TGTGCCAGCAGCTCCCCTCTAGCGGGAGGGGCGAATGAGCAGTTCTTC. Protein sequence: CASSSPLAGGANEQFF. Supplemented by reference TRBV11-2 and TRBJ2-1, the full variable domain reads EAGVAQSPRYKIIEKRQSVAFWCNPISGHATLYWYQQILGQGPKLLIQFQNNGVVDDSQLPKDRFSAERLKGVDSTLKIQPAKLEDSAVYLCASSSPLAGGANEQFFGPGTRLTVL.

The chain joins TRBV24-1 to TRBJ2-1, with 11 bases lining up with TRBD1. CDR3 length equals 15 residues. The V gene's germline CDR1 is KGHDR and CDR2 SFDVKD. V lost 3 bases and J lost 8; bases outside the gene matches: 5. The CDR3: CATSDPRTGGDEQFF. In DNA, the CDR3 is TGTGCCACCAGTGATCCCAGGACAGGGGGCGATGAGCAGTTCTTC.

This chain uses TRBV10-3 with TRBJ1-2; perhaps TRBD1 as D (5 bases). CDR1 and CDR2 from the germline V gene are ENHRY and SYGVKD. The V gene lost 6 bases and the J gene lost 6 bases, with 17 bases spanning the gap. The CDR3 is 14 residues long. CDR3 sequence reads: CAISPSKGDDGYTF. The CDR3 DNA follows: TGTGCCATCAGCCCCTCGAAAGGGGATGATGGCTACACCTTC.

The CDR3: CSPTSASTDTQYF. The DNA of the CDR3 is TGCAGCCCAACTAGCGCGAGCACAGATACGCAGTATTTT. The chain uses TRBV29-1 and TRBJ2-3, with 7 bases aligning to TRBD2. Per the germline V gene, CDR1 is SQVTM and CDR2 is ANQGSEA. The junction had 5 bases not matched to a gene; V was cut back by 8 bases and J by 0 bases. This CDR3 is 13 amino acids long.

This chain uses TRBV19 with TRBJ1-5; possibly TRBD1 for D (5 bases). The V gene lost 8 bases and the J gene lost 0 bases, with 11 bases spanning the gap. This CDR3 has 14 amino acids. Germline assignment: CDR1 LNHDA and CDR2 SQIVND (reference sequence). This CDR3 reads CASSTVHSNQPQHF. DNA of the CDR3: TGTGCCAGTTCGACAGTCCATAGCAATCAGCCCCAGCATTTT.

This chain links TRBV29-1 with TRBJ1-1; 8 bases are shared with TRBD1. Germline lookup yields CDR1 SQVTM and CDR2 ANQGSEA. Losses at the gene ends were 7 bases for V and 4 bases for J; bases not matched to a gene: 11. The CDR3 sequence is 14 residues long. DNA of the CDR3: TGCAGCGCCAAGACAGGGGCGTTGGGCACTGAAGCTTTCTTT. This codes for CSAKTGALGTEAFF.

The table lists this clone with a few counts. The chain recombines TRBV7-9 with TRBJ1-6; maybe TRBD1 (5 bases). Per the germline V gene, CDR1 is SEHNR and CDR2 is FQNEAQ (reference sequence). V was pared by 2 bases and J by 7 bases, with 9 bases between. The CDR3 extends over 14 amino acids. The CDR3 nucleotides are TGTGCCAGCAGCTTAATGGGGGGGAATTCACCCCTCCACTTT. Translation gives CASSLMGGNSPLHF.

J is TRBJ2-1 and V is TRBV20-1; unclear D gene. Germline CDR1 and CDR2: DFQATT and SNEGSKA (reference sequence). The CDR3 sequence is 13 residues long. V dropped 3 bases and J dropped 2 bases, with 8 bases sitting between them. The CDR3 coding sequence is TGCAGTGCTAGTGGCGGAGCCTACAATGAGCAGTTCTTC. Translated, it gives CSASGGAYNEQFF.

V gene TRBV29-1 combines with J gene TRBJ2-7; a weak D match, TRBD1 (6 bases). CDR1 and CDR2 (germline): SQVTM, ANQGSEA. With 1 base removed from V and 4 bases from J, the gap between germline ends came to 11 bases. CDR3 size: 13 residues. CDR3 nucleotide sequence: TGCAGCGTTGAAGTACAGGGATGGTACGAGCAGTACTTC. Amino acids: CSVEVQGWYEQYF.

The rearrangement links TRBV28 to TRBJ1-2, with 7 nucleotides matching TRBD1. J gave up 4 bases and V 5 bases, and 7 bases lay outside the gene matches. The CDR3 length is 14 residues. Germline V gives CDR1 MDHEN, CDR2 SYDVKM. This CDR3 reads CASSTATGAYGYTF. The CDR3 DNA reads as TGTGCCAGCAGTACCGCTACAGGGGCCTATGGCTACACCTTC.

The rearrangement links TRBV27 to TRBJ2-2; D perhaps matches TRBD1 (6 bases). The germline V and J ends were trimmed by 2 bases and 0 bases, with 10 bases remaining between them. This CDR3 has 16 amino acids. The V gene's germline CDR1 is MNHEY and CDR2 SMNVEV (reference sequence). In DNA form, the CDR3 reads TGTGCCAGCAGTTTAGAAGGGGGACCGAACACCGGGGAGCTGTTTTTT. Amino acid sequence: CASSLEGGPNTGELFF.

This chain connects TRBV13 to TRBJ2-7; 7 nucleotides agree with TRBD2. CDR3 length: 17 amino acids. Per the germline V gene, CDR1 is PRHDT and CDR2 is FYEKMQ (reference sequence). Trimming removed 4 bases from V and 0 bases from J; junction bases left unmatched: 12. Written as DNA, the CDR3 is TGTGCCAGCAGCTCTAAATCGAGCGGGGACTACTCCTACGAGCAGTACTTC. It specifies CASSSKSSGDYSYEQYF. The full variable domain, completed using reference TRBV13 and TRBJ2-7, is AAGVIQSPRHLIKEKRETATLKCYPIPRHDTVYWYQQGPGQDPQFLISFYEKMQSDKGSIPDRFSAQQFSDYHSELNMSSLELGDSALYFCASSSKSSGDYSYEQYFGPGTRLTVT.

CDR3 in DNA: TGTGCCAGCAGCCAGGGACTAGCGGGAGCAGAGACCCAGTACTTC. It specifies CASSQGLAGAETQYF. The gene calls are TRBV4-2 and TRBJ2-5; 14 nucleotides agree with TRBD2. CDR1 is LGHNA and CDR2 is YNFKEQ in the germline V gene. CDR3 length: 15 residues. Trimming took 3 bases from V and 4 from J; bases not matched to a gene: 1.